This entry features one T cell receptor (beta chain) sequence. Its matching antigen is unknown. This sample is drawn from a study of T-cell memory formation after mild COVID-19. Study results and limitations: Those CD4+ clones that contracted were mainly in CM and EM (CD8+ ones in EMRA). Cross-reactive memory apparently joined, as some responding clones appeared in pre-infection memory.

Germline loops: CDR1 SGDLS, CDR2 YYNGEE. V dropped 4 bases and J dropped 0 bases, with 11 bases sitting between them. The CDR3 sequence is 16 residues long. A single record per CDR3 protein comes from TCRdb applying MiXCR to the 5' RACE reads. The profile shows 250,000 to 400,000 distinct CDR3 sequences, roughly an eighth of them singletons. This receptor was taken from a young man who had mild COVID-19 (a few samples of this study predate the infection). Cell type and time point are not known. The chain has TRBV9 and TRBJ2-6; D may be TRBD1 (6 bases). Source material: PBMCs or a T cell subset sorted from them (not recorded which). This CDR3 is CASSIRGSSGANVLTF. The CDR3 nucleotides read TGTGCCAGCAGCATCAGGGGAAGCTCTGGGGCCAACGTCCTGACTTTC.